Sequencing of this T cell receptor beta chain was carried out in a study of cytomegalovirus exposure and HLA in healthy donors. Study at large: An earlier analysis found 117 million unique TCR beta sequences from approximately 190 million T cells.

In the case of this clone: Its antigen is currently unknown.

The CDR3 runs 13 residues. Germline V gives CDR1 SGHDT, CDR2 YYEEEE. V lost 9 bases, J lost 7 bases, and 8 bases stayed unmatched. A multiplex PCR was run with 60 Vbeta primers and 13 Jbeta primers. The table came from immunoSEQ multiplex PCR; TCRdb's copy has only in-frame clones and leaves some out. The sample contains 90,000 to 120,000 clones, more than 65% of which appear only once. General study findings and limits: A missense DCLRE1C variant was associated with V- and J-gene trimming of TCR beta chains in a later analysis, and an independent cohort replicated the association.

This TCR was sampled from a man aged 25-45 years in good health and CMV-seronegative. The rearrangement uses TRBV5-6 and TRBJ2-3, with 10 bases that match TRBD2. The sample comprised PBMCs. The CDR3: CATSSGSRNTQYF. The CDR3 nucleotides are TGTGCCACCTCTAGCGGGAGTAGAAATACGCAGTATTTT.